This TCR beta chain was identified during a study of blood T cell repertoires in COVID-19. Study details: Acute and convalescent COVID-19 samples came from the United States, Italy and Spain. Sources were T cells, B-cell-depleted T cells, or PBMCs; the material itself was cDNA or gDNA.

Germline CDR1 reads SGHKS; CDR2 reads YYEKEE (reference sequence). CDR3 length: 16 amino acids. V gave up 0 bases and J gave up 1 base, with 12 bases separating them. This clone was found once. Original data processing: Reference gene primer amplification gave nucleated cell count estimates. TCRdb's copy holds only in-frame clones and misses some; the assay was immunoSEQ multiplex PCR. The V and J calls and clone size were taken over from that table, and D and trimming were inferred from the DNA. The table records nearly 350,000 clones, under 95% of them present only once. Specimen: peripheral blood. This TCR was sampled from a woman in her late teens or twenties who had recovered from COVID-19. The chain carries TRBV5-5 and TRBJ2-3; D unresolved. In nucleotides, the CDR3 is TGTGCCAGCAGCTTGGTAGCCAGCTGGGGCACAGATACGCAGTATTTT. Translating it yields CASSLVASWGTDTQYF.